This T cell receptor (beta chain) originates from a study of OX40 agonist ivuxolimab in advanced cancers. The germline V gene encodes CDR1 SGHAT and CDR2 FQNNGV. The V gene lost 1 base and the J gene lost 2 bases, with 1 base spanning the gap. The CDR3 spans 12 residues. Remarks on this clone: The antigen remains unidentified.

Study outcomes and limitations: Not determined was the antigen specificity of the expanded peripheral T cells. Low clonal expansion, among the lowest seen, marked partial responders at 0.1-3.0 mg/kg. Averaging showed that CD8+ T cells had more expanded clones than CD4+ did. Some of the nonresponding patients also showed low levels of normalized T-cell clonal expansion.

Sequencing used immunoSEQ multiplex PCR; TCRdb keeps in-frame clones, though not all of them. The sample yields tens of thousands of clones, 75% to 90% seen once. The chain has TRBV11-2 and TRBJ2-3; D unresolved. The sample was CD4+ or CD8+ T cells sorted from blood, taken in a trial of the OX40 agonist ivuxolimab. The sequence was obtained from an adult with an advanced solid tumor such as melanoma, head and neck, liver or kidney cancer. CDR3 sequence: CASSLVTDTQYF. The CDR3 nucleotides are TGTGCCAGCAGCTTAGTCACAGATACGCAGTATTTT.